This entry lists 18 T cell receptor beta chains sequenced from one sample in a study of cytomegalovirus exposure and HLA in healthy donors. Sequencing used immunoSEQ multiplex PCR; TCRdb keeps in-frame clones, though not all of them. Of 150,000 or so clones listed, 89% are singletons. Sequenced: PBMCs. The receptors stem from a woman younger than 30 in good health and CMV-seropositive.

This chain connects TRBV12-5 to TRBJ1-1; D ambiguous. From germline, CDR1 is LGHNT and CDR2 FRNRAP. This CDR3 is 12 amino acids long. Trimming removed 3 bases at V and 1 base at J, with 3 bases between. In nucleotides, the CDR3 is TGTGCTAGTGGTTTCCAGAACACTGAAGCTTTCTTT. It is translated as CASGFQNTEAFF.

This clone occurred a few times. The chain recombines TRBV28 with TRBJ1-4, with 9 bases fitting TRBD1. This CDR3 has 15 amino acids. V gave up 3 bases and J gave up 8 bases; unmatched junction bases: 7. The germline V gene has CDR1 MDHEN and CDR2 SYDVKM. DNA of the CDR3: TGTGCCAGCAGTTTGATGGGACAGGGCAGCGAAAAACTGTTTTTT. Translating gives CASSLMGQGSEKLFF. Using reference TRBV28 and TRBJ1-4 for the parts outside the CDR3, the full variable domain is DVKVTQSSRYLVKRTGEKVFLECVQDMDHENMFWYRQDPGLGLRLIYFSYDVKMKEKGDIPEGYSVSREKKERFSLILESASTNQTSMYLCASSLMGQGSEKLFFGSGTQLSVL.

This chain joins TRBV11-2 and TRBJ2-2; a weak D match, TRBD1 (6 bases). The germline V gene has CDR1 SGHAT and CDR2 FQNNGV. The length of the CDR3 is 15 residues. Trimming pared 5 bases from V and 4 bases from J, leaving 14 bases between. For the CDR3, the DNA is TGTGCCAGCAGCCCCCCAGGGGCGAGCACCGGGGAGCTGTTTTTT. It translates to CASSPPGASTGELFF. The full variable domain, rest sourced from reference TRBV11-2 and TRBJ2-2, is EAGVAQSPRYKIIEKRQSVAFWCNPISGHATLYWYQQILGQGPKLLIQFQNNGVVDDSQLPKDRFSAERLKGVDSTLKIQPAKLEDSAVYLCASSPPGASTGELFFGEGSRLTVL.

The table lists this clone with a few counts. The chain has TRBV4-1 and TRBJ1-2; TRBD1 matches at 7 bases. After removal of 1 base from V and 8 bases from J, the junction contained 10 bases not matched to a gene. The CDR3 totals 15 residues. Per the germline V gene, CDR1 is MGHRA and CDR2 is YSYEKL. Written as DNA, the CDR3 is TGCGCCAGCAGCCAAGGCGAACAGGGGTATAGCGGCTACACCTTC. This sequence encodes CASSQGEQGYSGYTF.

CDR3 nucleotide sequence: TGTGCCAGCAGCGTAACGGGTCTTACCTACGAGCAGTACTTC. Translated: CASSVTGLTYEQYF. The rearrangement links TRBV11-2 to TRBJ2-7; no firm D call. The V gene's germline CDR1 is SGHAT and CDR2 FQNNGV. V was pared by 5 bases and J by 2 bases, with 13 bases between. The CDR3 has 14 residues.

The chain links TRBV5-6 to TRBJ2-2, with TRBD2 identical over 10 bases. The CDR3 has 19 residues. V shed 1 base, J shed 7 bases, and the junction held 16 bases outside the gene matches. CDR1 SGHDT and CDR2 YYEEEE come from the germline V gene. The CDR3 loop reads CASSLKVVSGGTLGGELFF. The CDR3 bases are TGTGCCAGCAGCTTGAAGGTAGTTAGCGGGGGGACTCTTGGCGGGGAGCTGTTTTTT.

In its sample, this clone was seen once. The chain is built from TRBV27 and TRBJ1-1; D gene unclear. Trimming pared 6 bases from V and 0 bases from J, leaving 14 bases between. In germline, CDR1 is MNHEY, CDR2 SMNVEV (reference sequence). The length of the CDR3 is 15 residues. The DNA for the CDR3 is TGTGCCAGCAGGCGGAGGACGGAACTGAACACTGAAGCTTTCTTT. Amino acid sequence: CASRRRTELNTEAFF.

The gene calls are TRBV5-1 and TRBJ1-2; TRBD1 matches at 7 bases. Per the germline V gene, CDR1 is SGHRS and CDR2 is YFSETQ. The CDR3 runs 13 residues. Unmatched junction bases numbered 3, after V lost 3 bases and J lost 4 bases. CDR3 region: CASSWDRAYGYTF. The CDR3, as DNA: TGCGCCAGCAGCTGGGACAGAGCCTATGGCTACACCTTC.

The chain is built from TRBV5-1 and TRBJ2-1; 9 bases are shared with TRBD2. The germline V gene has CDR1 SGHRS and CDR2 YFSETQ. The CDR3 sequence is 15 residues long. With V trimmed by 4 bases and J by 4 bases, 6 bases remained unmatched. CDR3: CASSEASGTYNEQFF. The CDR3 DNA reads as TGCGCCAGCAGCGAGGCTAGCGGGACTTACAATGAGCAGTTCTTC.

This rearrangement joins TRBV5-1 to TRBJ2-5; 11 bases agree with TRBD2. CDR3 length: 16 residues. V lost 4 bases and J lost 2; bases outside the gene matches: 7. The germline V gene encodes CDR1 SGHRS and CDR2 YFSETQ. CDR3 region: CASSAGTSGPQETQYF. In nucleotides, the CDR3 is TGCGCCAGCAGCGCCGGGACTAGCGGTCCACAAGAGACCCAGTACTTC.

As DNA, the CDR3 is TGCGCCAGCAGCTTGGAGGGGGATACGCAGTATTTT. This translates into CASSLEGDTQYF. This sequence joins TRBV5-1 and TRBJ2-3; D may be TRBD1 (5 bases). CDR1 and CDR2 from the germline V gene are SGHRS and YFSETQ. Trimming shortened V by 0 bases and J by 6 bases, and 5 bases separated the two germline ends. The length of the CDR3 is 12 residues. Drawing the rest from reference TRBV5-1 and TRBJ2-3, the complete variable domain is KAGVTQTPRYLIKTRGQQVTLSCSPISGHRSVSWYQQTPGQGLQFLFEYFSETQRNKGNFPGRFSGRQFSNSRSEMNVSTLELGDSALYLCASSLEGDTQYFGPGTRLTVL.

This clone was recorded once. The chain uses TRBV7-2 and TRBJ2-1, with D maybe TRBD2 (6 bases). The CDR3 loop spans 15 amino acids. V lost 5 bases and J lost 3, with 14 bases in between. CDR1 SGHTA and CDR2 FQGNSA come from the germline V gene. CDR3 sequence: CASSAGGWYYNEQFF. CDR3 in DNA: TGTGCCAGCAGCGCCGGAGGGTGGTACTACAATGAGCAGTTCTTC.

This sequence joins TRBV7-9 and TRBJ2-7; no clear D gene. CDR3 size: 14 residues. CDR1 SEHNR and CDR2 FQNEAQ come from the germline V gene (reference sequence). Trimming cost V 4 bases and J 0 bases, with 10 bases left between them. The CDR3 region has the DNA TGTGCCAGCAGCTACGACATGAACTCCTACGAGCAGTACTTC. It is translated as CASSYDMNSYEQYF.

V is TRBV5-6 and J is TRBJ2-5; tentative D call: TRBD2 (6 bases). V lost 4 bases, J lost 4 bases, and 17 bases lay in between. CDR1 SGHDT and CDR2 YYEEEE come from the germline V gene. This CDR3 has 15 residues. DNA for the CDR3: TGTGCCAGCAGCAGGGCGGGACCCGGGGGAGAGACCCAGTACTTC. This gives the protein CASSRAGPGGETQYF.

This chain uses TRBV9 with TRBJ2-2; TRBD1 matches 8 bases. The CDR3 loop spans 14 amino acids. Germline V gene lookup returns CDR1 SGDLS and CDR2 YYNGEE. Trimming cost V 1 base and J 7 bases; bases outside gene matches: 3. The CDR3 region has the DNA TGTGCCAGCAGCGTACAGGGGGCCCACGGGGAGCTGTTTTTT. Residues: CASSVQGAHGELFF.

The chain uses TRBV2 and TRBJ1-5; 9 bases agree with TRBD1. The CDR3 spans 15 residues. J was trimmed by 4 bases and V by 6 bases; bases with no gene match: 7. Germline V CDR1 and CDR2: SNHLY, FYNNEI. The CDR3 spells CASREQGAGNQPQHF. The CDR3 DNA follows: TGTGCCAGCAGGGAACAGGGGGCTGGTAATCAGCCCCAGCATTTT.

This rearrangement joins TRBV14 to TRBJ2-3; perhaps TRBD2 as D (7 bases). Trimming shortened V by 3 bases and J by 4 bases, and 20 bases separated the two germline ends. Germline assignment: CDR1 SGHDN and CDR2 FVKESK. CDR3 length: 17 amino acids. The CDR3 here is CASSHRWEGGPPDTQYF. CDR3 DNA: TGTGCCAGCAGCCATCGCTGGGAGGGGGGGCCGCCAGATACGCAGTATTTT.

The V gene is TRBV6-1, the J gene TRBJ2-7, with a possible D match to TRBD1 (6 bases). CDR1 is MNHNS, CDR2 SASEGT, per germline. CDR3 length equals 14 residues. V was shortened by 6 bases and J by 2 bases, with 14 bases between the two germline ends. As DNA, the CDR3 is TGTGCCAGCAGCTACGGTGGACAGCCCTACGAGCAGTACTTC. Its protein product is CASSYGGQPYEQYF.